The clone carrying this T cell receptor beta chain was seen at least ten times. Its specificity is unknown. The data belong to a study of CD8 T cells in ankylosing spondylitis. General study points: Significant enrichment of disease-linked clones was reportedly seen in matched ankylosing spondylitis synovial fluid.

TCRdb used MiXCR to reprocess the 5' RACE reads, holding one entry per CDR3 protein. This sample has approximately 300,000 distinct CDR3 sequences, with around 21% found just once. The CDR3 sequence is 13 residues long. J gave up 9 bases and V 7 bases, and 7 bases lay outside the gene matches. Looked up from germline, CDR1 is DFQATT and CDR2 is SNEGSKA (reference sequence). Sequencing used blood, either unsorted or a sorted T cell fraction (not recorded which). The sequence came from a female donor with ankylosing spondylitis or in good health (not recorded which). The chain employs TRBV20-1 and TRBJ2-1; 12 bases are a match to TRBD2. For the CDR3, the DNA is TGCAGTGAATTGACTAGCGGGAGTGGTGAGCAGTTCTTC. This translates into CSELTSGSGEQFF.